This T cell receptor (beta chain) was identified in a study of T cell responses to AZD1222 COVID-19 vaccine. Sequenced by immunoSEQ multiplex PCR; TCRdb stores in-frame clones only, minus some. The profile shows some 170,000 clones, around 94% of them singletons. V lost 5 bases and J 3 bases, leaving 17 bases between the germline ends. The CDR3 covers 16 residues. Germline CDR1 is LNHDA and CDR2 is SQIVND (reference sequence). Comments on this clone: Antigen: not known.

Study-level points and caveats: None of the repertoires were sampled until the peak T cell response had passed. Of the AZD1222 recipients, only 5 or 6 were seropositive at baseline.

The specimen was peripheral blood, collected on day 0 of AZD1222 vaccination. The sequence came from an adult in good health. The rearrangement uses TRBV19 and TRBJ1-3, with D maybe TRBD1 (5 bases). CDR3 sequence: CASSGRGRVFGNTIYF. The CDR3, as DNA: TGTGCCAGTAGTGGCCGAGGCAGGGTCTTTGGAAACACCATATATTTT.